Below, 21 T cell receptor beta chains from the same sample are listed, as sequenced in a study of cytomegalovirus exposure and HLA in healthy donors. With 60 Vbeta and 13 Jbeta primers, the PCR was carried out. The table came from immunoSEQ multiplex PCR; TCRdb's copy has only in-frame clones and leaves some out. The table lists about 110,000 clones, around 66% of them singletons. The material sequenced was PBMCs. Receptors originate from a man aged 18 to 30 in good health and CMV-seropositive.

V usage is TRBV7-9 and J usage is TRBJ2-1; a possible D gene is TRBD2 (5 bases). From germline, CDR1 is SEHNR and CDR2 FQNEAQ (reference sequence). V was shortened by 6 bases and J by 6 bases, with 12 bases between the two germline ends. The CDR3 runs 13 residues. In DNA form, the CDR3 reads TGTGCCAGCAGGACCGGGGAGTTCAATGAGCAGTTCTTC. The encoded protein is CASRTGEFNEQFF.

The chain carries TRBV2 and TRBJ2-3, with a weak D call TRBD1 (6 bases). The CDR3 consists of 15 residues. CDR1 is SNHLY, CDR2 FYNNEI, per germline. The germline V and J ends were trimmed by 1 base and 8 bases, with 16 bases remaining between them. The DNA for the CDR3 is TGTGCCAGCAGTGAAGACAGGGCCGGTGCAGCTACGCAGTATTTT. This gives the protein CASSEDRAGAATQYF.

The CDR3 region is CASSQSGRVVNSPLHF. In nucleotides, the CDR3 is TGCGCCAGCAGTCAATCGGGCAGGGTCGTTAATTCACCCCTCCACTTT. This chain joins TRBV23-1 and TRBJ1-6; D perhaps matches TRBD1 (5 bases). Being an ORF, TRBV23-1 has a function that is uncertain. V was clipped by 0 bases and J by 6 bases, with 12 bases between them. This CDR3 has 16 residues.

This clone was detected once. The V call is TRBV19, the J call TRBJ1-1; 9 nucleotides align to TRBD1. CDR3 length: 14 residues. Germline V gene sequence: CDR1 LNHDA, CDR2 SQIVND (reference sequence). The V gene end was trimmed by 6 bases and the J gene end by 1 base; junction bases not matched to a gene: 3. The CDR3 loop reads CASRRQGGNTEAFF. The CDR3 DNA reads as TGTGCCAGTAGGAGACAGGGGGGGAACACTGAAGCTTTCTTT.

This clone was counted a few times. This chain uses TRBV18 with TRBJ1-1; 8 nucleotides line up with TRBD1. Germline CDR1 KGHSH, CDR2 LQKENI. The V and J ends lost 3 bases and 10 bases, in that order; junction bases with no gene match: 10. The CDR3 runs to 14 residues. The CDR3 spells CASSPGQGAVGAFF. The CDR3 DNA reads as TGTGCCAGCTCACCGGGGCAGGGGGCCGTAGGAGCTTTCTTT.

This rearrangement joins TRBV5-6 to TRBJ1-1; a possible D gene is TRBD1 (5 bases). The CDR3 has 11 amino acids. The V gene's germline CDR1 is SGHDT and CDR2 YYEEEE. V was trimmed by 2 bases and J by 8 bases, leaving 7 bases between them. DNA for the CDR3: TGTGCCAGCAGCTTCCGACAGGAAGCTTTCTTT. Translation gives CASSFRQEAFF.

The chain employs TRBV13 and TRBJ2-3; D not resolved. V lost 5 bases, J lost 0 bases, and 6 bases lay in between. CDR3 size: 13 residues. Germline values: CDR1 PRHDT, CDR2 FYEKMQ (reference sequence). The CDR3 region is CASSPESTDTQYF. The CDR3, as DNA: TGTGCCAGCAGCCCAGAAAGCACAGATACGCAGTATTTT.

This clone was seen only a few times. This sequence joins TRBV5-1 and TRBJ2-7, with 10 positions matching TRBD1. Trimming took 4 bases from V and 6 from J; bases not matched to a gene: 16. CDR1 is SGHRS, CDR2 YFSETQ, per germline. The CDR3 loop spans 17 amino acids. CDR3 nucleotides: TGCGCCAGCAGCCCGAGGGACAGGGGACAACCATCCCCCGAGCAGTACTTC. Protein product: CASSPRDRGQPSPEQYF.

J is TRBJ1-1 and V is TRBV19; D is unresolved. The ends were cut back, 5 bases at V and 8 bases at J, with 15 bases in the middle. Germline CDR1 is LNHDA and CDR2 is SQIVND (reference sequence). The CDR3 runs 13 residues. The CDR3 nucleotides are TGTGCCAGTAGTTTGGAGGGTCCGGGAGAAGCTTTCTTT. This codes for CASSLEGPGEAFF.

The V and J genes are TRBV6-5 and TRBJ2-3, with TRBD2 matching over 8 bases. The CDR3 length is 14 residues. V lost 9 bases, J lost 5 bases, and 10 bases stayed unmatched. Germline lookup yields CDR1 MNHEY and CDR2 SVGAGI. The CDR3: CASGAGGARDTQYF. In DNA, the CDR3 is TGTGCCAGTGGGGCGGGGGGCGCCCGAGATACGCAGTATTTT.

This clone was seen a handful of times. This sequence joins TRBV19 and TRBJ1-2, with D possibly being TRBD1 (6 bases). The CDR3 covers 11 residues. CDR1 LNHDA and CDR2 SQIVND come from the germline V gene (reference sequence). CDR3: CGTEANYGYTF. The CDR3 nucleotides are TGTGGGACAGAAGCTAACTATGGCTACACCTTC.

This clone was found a few times. V and J are TRBV15 and TRBJ1-2; TRBD1 is a possible D gene (5 bases). In germline, CDR1 is LNHNV, CDR2 YYDKDF (reference sequence). Trimming pared 6 bases from V and 4 bases from J, leaving 15 bases between. The CDR3 length is 14 residues. The CDR3 nucleotides are TGTGCCACCAGAAAGAGATTTGACAGCTATGGCTACACCTTC. Encoded protein: CATRKRFDSYGYTF.

This clone was seen more than once but under ten times. The chain joins TRBV7-6 to TRBJ1-1; no definite D call. Germline V gene sequence: CDR1 SGHVS, CDR2 FNYEAQ. There are 12 residues in the CDR3. The germline V and J ends were trimmed by 2 bases and 7 bases, with 8 bases remaining between them. CDR3 coding DNA: TGTGCCAGCAGCTTATTCCCAGGTGAAGCTTTCTTT. It is translated as CASSLFPGEAFF.

This rearrangement joins TRBV11-2 to TRBJ2-3, with TRBD2 matching 8 bases. CDR1 and CDR2 (germline): SGHAT, FQNNGV. The CDR3 has 15 residues. The ends lost 5 bases at V and 5 bases at J; junction bases unmatched: 9. This CDR3 is CASSLRGGDGDTQYF. The CDR3 nucleotides read TGTGCCAGCAGCCTACGGGGGGGCGACGGAGATACGCAGTATTTT.

V and J are TRBV11-3 and TRBJ2-3; TRBD2 aligns across 7 bases. This CDR3 is 13 amino acids long. Germline loops: CDR1 SGHNT, CDR2 YENEEA. The V segment lost 2 bases and the J segment 12 bases; nucleotides outside the gene matches: 8. The CDR3 DNA follows: TGTGCCAGCAGCTTATTTCGGGGGGTTTTCCAGTATTTT. It specifies CASSLFRGVFQYF.

By share, this clone ranks as medium-sized (0.01 to 0.1%). J is TRBJ2-7 and V is TRBV27; 9 bases align to TRBD1. The germline V gene encodes CDR1 MNHEY and CDR2 SMNVEV (reference sequence). V lost 5 bases to trimming and J lost 2 bases; unmatched junction nucleotides: 4. The length of the CDR3 is 14 residues. CDR3 DNA sequence: TGTGCCAGCAGTGGACAGGGGTCCGCCTACGAGCAGTACTTC. This sequence encodes CASSGQGSAYEQYF.

The V gene is TRBV5-6, the J gene TRBJ2-7; D possibly corresponds to TRBD2 (7 bases). Germline lookup yields CDR1 SGHDT and CDR2 YYEEEE. V lost 1 base, J lost 3 bases, and 14 bases lay in between. The CDR3 is 15 amino acids. The CDR3 reads CASSLIGGDIYEQYF. The CDR3 bases are TGTGCCAGCAGCTTGATTGGGGGGGACATCTACGAGCAGTACTTC. The whole variable domain, filled in from reference TRBV5-6 and TRBJ2-7, reads DAGVTQSPTHLIKTRGQQVTLRCSPKSGHDTVSWYQQALGQGPQFIFQYYEEEERQRGNFPDRFSGHQFPNYSSELNVNALLLGDSALYLCASSLIGGDIYEQYFGPGTRLTVT.

This chain links TRBV28 with TRBJ2-7; possibly TRBD1 for D (8 bases). Germline V gives CDR1 MDHEN, CDR2 SYDVKM. This CDR3 region has 15 residues. Trimming left V 5 bases short and J 6 bases short, with 20 bases between. CDR3 sequence (DNA): TGTGCCAGCAGTGACCCCAGGACAGGGAGGGTCGAGCAGTACTTC. This encodes CASSDPRTGRVEQYF.

This chain uses TRBV28 with TRBJ1-2, with D maybe TRBD1 (5 bases). Germline CDR1 reads MDHEN; CDR2 reads SYDVKM. V lost 8 bases to trimming and J lost 2 bases, with 12 bases between them. CDR3 length equals 13 residues. CDR3 amino acids: CASQNQGNYGYTF. The CDR3 region has the DNA TGTGCCAGCCAAAACCAGGGAAACTATGGCTACACCTTC.

The chain has TRBV11-3 and TRBJ2-3, with 7 bases matching TRBD2. Germline V gene data show CDR1 as SGHNT and CDR2 as YENEEA. The CDR3 totals 15 residues. Trimming took 5 bases from V and 6 from J; bases not matched to a gene: 11. CDR3 in DNA: TGTGCCAGCAGCCCCGCGGGGGATCTTCGGGATACGCAGTATTTT. Its protein product is CASSPAGDLRDTQYF.

This sequence joins TRBV7-2 and TRBJ2-7; 11 positions match TRBD2. Germline V gene lookup returns CDR1 SGHTA and CDR2 FQGNSA. Trimming removed 5 bases from V and 7 bases from J; junction bases left unmatched: 7. CDR3 length equals 14 residues. The CDR3 region is CASSSLGLAEEQYF. DNA of the CDR3: TGTGCCAGCAGCAGCTTGGGACTAGCGGAAGAGCAGTACTTC.